The entry below describes one TCR beta chain. Study processing details: Amplification from reference gene primers served as the basis for estimated nucleated cell counts. Here immunoSEQ multiplex PCR was the method, and the copy in TCRdb shows in-frame clones only, minus some. V and J calls and clone size are given by that table; D and trimming were obtained from the DNA. The sample records under 140,000 clones, roughly 82% being singletons. The record originates from a study of blood T cell repertoires in COVID-19. Study overall: Whether acute or convalescent, the COVID-19 samples came from the United States, Italy and Spain.

Germline values: CDR1 KGHSH, CDR2 LQKENI. The CDR3 length is 13 residues. The V segment lost 4 bases and the J segment 2 bases; nucleotides outside the gene matches: 1. The sequence was obtained from a woman aged 60-75 years with acute or convalescent COVID-19. V usage is TRBV18 and J usage is TRBJ1-1; TRBD1 agrees at 7 bases. Sample: peripheral blood. CDR3 in DNA: TGTGCCAGCTCACGGGACAGAAACACTGAAGCTTTCTTT. It specifies CASSRDRNTEAFF.